This T cell receptor beta chain was recovered during a study of cytomegalovirus exposure and HLA in healthy donors. CDR3 length equals 16 residues. Germline V gene lookup returns CDR1 KGHSH and CDR2 LQKENI. J gave up 1 base and V 4 bases, and 8 bases lay outside the gene matches. The study ran its PCR with 60 Vbeta and 13 Jbeta primers. Sequencing used immunoSEQ multiplex PCR; TCRdb keeps in-frame clones, though not all of them. The sample yields approximately 100,000 clones, roughly 70% seen once. The sequencing sample was made of PBMCs. The TCR sequence derives from a woman aged 18 to 35 in good health and CMV-seropositive. The chain recombines TRBV18 with TRBJ1-1; 8 nucleotides match TRBD1. CDR3 DNA sequence: TGTGCCAGCTCACGCGGACAGGGACTCCAGAACACTGAAGCTTTCTTT. It encodes CASSRGQGLQNTEAFF.